One and the same sample provided the 14 T cell receptor beta chains below, sequenced in a study of blood T cell repertoires in COVID-19. TCRdb keeps only in-frame clones here, not all; method: immunoSEQ multiplex PCR. The table lists more than 60,000 clones, about 92% of them singletons. The specimen sequenced was peripheral blood. These receptors came from a woman aged 80 or over with active or convalescent COVID-19.

This chain links TRBV6-1 with TRBJ2-5; 8 positions match TRBD1. The J segment lost 2 bases and the V segment lost 2 bases, leaving 7 bases of the junction unmatched. Germline CDR1 MNHNS, CDR2 SASEGT. The CDR3 runs to 16 residues. As DNA, the CDR3 is TGTGCCAGCAGTGAACCCTGGACAGGGCTTCAAGAGACCCAGTACTTC. Translation: CASSEPWTGLQETQYF.

V and J are TRBV28 and TRBJ1-5; possibly TRBD1 for D (5 bases). The CDR3 spans 16 residues. Germline-derived CDR1 and CDR2 are MDHEN and SYDVKM. Trimming left V 2 bases short and J 2 bases short, with 13 bases between. The CDR3 region is CASSLASGGGNQPQHF. DNA for the CDR3: TGTGCCAGCAGTTTAGCCTCGGGGGGAGGCAATCAGCCCCAGCATTTT.

The CDR3 nucleotides read TGTGCTAGTGGTTTGCGACTAGCTAGCACAGATACGCAGTATTTT. As protein: CASGLRLASTDTQYF. The rearrangement uses TRBV12-5 and TRBJ2-3; 7 bases fit TRBD2. Per the germline V gene, CDR1 is LGHNT and CDR2 is FRNRAP. The CDR3 covers 15 residues. V dropped 2 bases and J dropped 0; count of bases not matched to a gene: 2.

The chain combines TRBV6-4 with TRBJ1-2; tentatively, D is TRBD1 (6 bases). Trimming shortened V by 6 bases and J by 7 bases, and 9 bases separated the two germline ends. Germline V gives CDR1 MRHNA, CDR2 SNTAGT. This CDR3 is 11 amino acids long. The CDR3 loop is CASRQGSGYTF. DNA of the CDR3: TGTGCCAGCAGACAGGGTTCTGGCTACACCTTC.

The chain joins TRBV20-1 to TRBJ2-7; D is perhaps TRBD1 (6 bases). The CDR3 is 13 residues long. V lost 3 bases, J lost 0 bases, and 9 bases lay in between. Germline V gene sequence: CDR1 DFQATT, CDR2 SNEGSKA (reference sequence). The chain's CDR3 is CSASKDSSYEQYF. As DNA, the CDR3 is TGCAGTGCTAGTAAGGACAGCTCCTACGAGCAGTACTTC.

This chain joins TRBV7-2 and TRBJ1-1; the match to TRBD1 covers 9 bases. The germline gives CDR1 SGHTA, CDR2 FQGNSA. V was pared by 1 base and J by 3 bases, with 15 bases of the junction left unmatched. The CDR3 runs 19 residues. CDR3 nucleotides: TGTGCCAGCAGCTTAGTCCCCGGGACAGGGATTCGGGACGACACTGAAGCTTTCTTT. This translates into CASSLVPGTGIRDDTEAFF.

The genes are TRBV4-1 and TRBJ2-7; D not resolved. V was clipped by 6 bases and J by 2 bases, with 8 bases between them. The CDR3 runs 12 residues. Looked up from germline, CDR1 is MGHRA and CDR2 is YSYEKL. This chain's CDR3 is CASSSPPYEQYF. The DNA for the CDR3 is TGCGCCAGCAGTAGCCCCCCCTACGAGCAGTACTTC.

The chain carries TRBV30 and TRBJ2-5, with no clear D. The CDR3 contains 12 residues. Germline loops: CDR1 GTSNPN, CDR2 SVGIG (reference sequence). Trimming took off 2 bases at V and 3 bases at J, with 7 bases between the two ends. CDR3 sequence reads: CAWSRLKETQYF. The CDR3, as DNA: TGTGCCTGGAGTAGACTCAAAGAGACCCAGTACTTC.

This chain connects TRBV6-6 to TRBJ1-3, with 10 bases fitting TRBD1. The CDR3 has 20 residues. The J segment lost 0 bases and the V segment lost 6 bases, leaving 17 bases of the junction unmatched. Germline values: CDR1 MNHNY, CDR2 SVGAGI (reference sequence). The CDR3 DNA reads as TGTGCCAGCAGCGACCGACTTCCGACAGGGGGCCGACTCTCTGGAAACACCATATATTTT. As protein: CASSDRLPTGGRLSGNTIYF.

This clone was detected only once. The chain links TRBV28 to TRBJ1-1; D is uncertain. The CDR3 extends over 13 amino acids. V was shortened by 6 bases and J by 4 bases, with 12 bases between the two germline ends. CDR1 is MDHEN, CDR2 SYDVKM, per germline. The CDR3 DNA follows: TGTGCCAGCAGGGGCTATGATGCCACTGAAGCTTTCTTT. Amino acids: CASRGYDATEAFF.

The V call is TRBV5-1, the J call TRBJ2-3, with TRBD2 matching over 8 bases. V lost 1 base, J lost 2 bases, and 9 bases stayed unmatched. Germline V gives CDR1 SGHRS, CDR2 YFSETQ. CDR3 size: 17 residues. CDR3: CASSLISGTSATDTQYF. The CDR3 DNA sequence: TGCGCCAGCAGCTTGATCTCCGGGACTAGTGCCACAGATACGCAGTATTTT. Full variable domain (missing parts from reference TRBV5-1 and TRBJ2-3): KAGVTQTPRYLIKTRGQQVTLSCSPISGHRSVSWYQQTPGQGLQFLFEYFSETQRNKGNFPGRFSGRQFSNSRSEMNVSTLELGDSALYLCASSLISGTSATDTQYFGPGTRLTVL.

This chain links TRBV21-1 with TRBJ1-2; the DNA was not compared with TRBD1, the D call given in the table. TRBV21-1 constitutes a pseudogene. The CDR3 runs 15 residues. CDR3 in DNA: TGTGCCAGCAGCAAGGCTCCAGGGACTAACTATGGCTACACCTTC. Its protein is CASSKAPGTNYGYTF.

The V gene is TRBV28, the J gene TRBJ2-3; D may be TRBD2 (5 bases). V was cut by 3 bases and J by 1 base, with 5 bases left in between. The CDR3 contains 13 residues. CDR1 is MDHEN, CDR2 SYDVKM, per germline. DNA for the CDR3: TGTGCCAGCAGTTTCGGGGGCACAGATACGCAGTATTTT. This codes for CASSFGGTDTQYF.

CDR3 protein: CASSATIDAFEDYEQYF. The CDR3 DNA sequence: TGCGCCAGCAGCGCAACCATCGATGCATTTGAGGACTACGAGCAGTACTTC. The rearrangement links TRBV5-1 to TRBJ2-7; D gene ambiguous. Germline V gene sequence: CDR1 SGHRS, CDR2 YFSETQ. V lost 4 bases, J lost 3 bases, and 23 bases lay in between. There are 17 residues in the CDR3.